Following are 8 T cell receptor beta chains from one sample sequenced in a study of OX40 agonist ivuxolimab in advanced cancers. Only in-frame clones appear in the TCRdb table, and some are missing; sequencing was by immunoSEQ multiplex PCR. The sample records some 80,000 clones, about 82% being singletons. Sample: CD4+ or CD8+ T cells sorted from blood, taken in a trial of the OX40 agonist ivuxolimab. Every receptor here comes from an adult with an advanced solid tumor such as melanoma, head and neck, liver or kidney cancer.

The chain has TRBV14 and TRBJ2-1; D ambiguous. Germline V gene data show CDR1 as SGHDN and CDR2 as FVKESK. V lost 3 bases and J lost 3, with 6 bases in between. The CDR3 consists of 13 residues. CDR3 protein: CASSQRLYNEQFF. The CDR3 bases are TGTGCCAGCAGCCAGCGGCTCTACAATGAGCAGTTCTTC.

The rearrangement links TRBV6-5 to TRBJ1-2; TRBD1 matches 8 bases. CDR3 length equals 14 residues. V gave up 0 bases and J gave up 11 bases; unmatched junction bases: 8. Germline V gives CDR1 MNHEY, CDR2 SVGAGI. CDR3 coding DNA: TGTGCCAGCAGTTACTCCCGGACAGGGATGGGATACACCTTC. It encodes CASSYSRTGMGYTF.

This chain joins TRBV2 and TRBJ2-5; 11 bases match TRBD2. TRBJ2-7 matches the DNA end more closely, so the J call is doubtful. Germline CDR1 and CDR2: SNHLY and FYNNEI. CDR3 length equals 16 residues. The CDR3 DNA sequence: TGTGCCAGCAGCCTCAGCCCTCTAGCGGGAGGATACGAGCAGTACTTC. This gives the protein CASSLSPLAGGYEQYF.

The gene calls are TRBV5-4 and TRBJ1-2; no reliable D call. The V end was cut by 3 bases, the J end by 3 bases, with 9 bases between. The CDR3 sequence is 13 residues long. CDR1 and CDR2 (germline): SGHNT, YYREEE (reference sequence). The CDR3 spells CASSSTTDYGYTF. The CDR3 bases are TGTGCCAGCAGCTCGACTACAGACTATGGCTACACCTTC.

The chain is built from TRBV7-2 and TRBJ2-3; D not resolved. Trimming cost V 5 bases and J 2 bases, with 5 bases left between them. The CDR3 consists of 12 residues. Germline loops: CDR1 SGHTA, CDR2 FQGNSA. DNA of the CDR3: TGTGCCAGCAGCGCACACACAGATACGCAGTATTTT. Amino acids: CASSAHTDTQYF.

This sequence joins TRBV11-2 and TRBJ1-2; 8 positions match TRBD1. This CDR3 region has 17 residues. Germline CDR1 reads SGHAT; CDR2 reads FQNNGV. Unmatched junction bases numbered 10, after V lost 1 base and J lost 3 bases. The CDR3 region has the DNA TGTGCCAGCAGCTTAGGAGGGAGACAGGGGCGCTACTATGGCTACACCTTC. Its translation is CASSLGGRQGRYYGYTF.

As for this clone: Mismatch with germline at one junction end may stem from a read error. J is TRBJ1-3 and V is TRBV30; tentative D call: TRBD1 (5 bases). The CDR3 extends over 14 amino acids. In germline, CDR1 is GTSNPN, CDR2 SVGIG (reference sequence). The CDR3: CAPDFRDSGNTIHF. The CDR3 coding sequence is TGTGCCCCCGATTTCAGGGATTCTGGAAACACCATACATTTT.

The V gene is TRBV19, the J gene TRBJ1-1; D is ambiguous. Germline CDR1 and CDR2: LNHDA and SQIVND (reference sequence). This CDR3 is 14 amino acids long. Trimming pared 0 bases from V and 7 bases from J, leaving 12 bases between. In DNA, the CDR3 is TGTGCCAGTAGTATAGATGGGCCAACGGTTGAAGCTTTCTTT. This gives the protein CASSIDGPTVEAFF.